This T cell receptor (beta chain) was identified during a study of OX40 agonist ivuxolimab in advanced cancers. Overall study context: Therapy given before enrollment (anti-PD-1, anti-PD-L1 or anti-CTLA-4) was allowed, and 40% to 45% had some. The study reported partial responses in three patients: one hepatocellular carcinoma, two cutaneous melanoma. Whole-study results and caveats: The mean number of expanded clones was higher in CD8+ T cells than in CD4+. Partial responders treated at 0.1-3.0 mg/kg exhibited clonal expansion among the lowest measured.

Of note for this clone: Its antigen is unidentified.

Germline CDR1 reads SGHVS; CDR2 reads FNYEAQ. V lost 1 base to trimming and J lost 4 bases; unmatched junction nucleotides: 5. The CDR3 covers 15 residues. Generated by immunoSEQ multiplex PCR, the TCRdb table keeps only in-frame clones and is missing some. This table holds just under 55,000 clones, 70% to 80% found once. The specimen was CD4+ or CD8+ T cells sorted from blood, collected in a trial of the OX40 agonist ivuxolimab. V is TRBV7-6 and J is TRBJ1-2; 8 nucleotides match TRBD1. The sequence derives from an adult with an advanced solid tumor such as melanoma, head and neck, liver or kidney cancer. DNA for the CDR3: TGTGCCAGCAGCTTAGGGATCGGGACAGGCTATGGCTACACCTTC. It is translated as CASSLGIGTGYGYTF.